The sample holds a few counts of the clone carrying this TCR beta chain. Measured with immunoSEQ multiplex PCR; TCRdb has only the in-frame clones, and not every one. The data show 390,000 or so clones, around 89% seen once. Per germline, CDR1 KGHSH and CDR2 LQKENI. This CDR3 region has 13 residues. Trimming pared 0 bases from V and 8 bases from J, leaving 10 bases between. The record originates from a study of blood T cell repertoires in COVID-19. Sequenced: PBMCs or T cells enriched from blood (not recorded which). The sequence was collected from a man aged 18 to 30 who had recovered from COVID-19. The J gene is TRBJ1-2, the V gene TRBV18; D may be TRBD1 (5 bases). The CDR3 coding sequence is TGTGCCAGCTCACCACCGCAGGGATTCGGCTACACCTTC. This codes for CASSPPQGFGYTF.